A selection of T cell receptor beta chains follows, all from one sample in a study of CD8+ T cells in alopecia areata. Profiling relied on immunoSEQ multiplex PCR, and the TCRdb table lists in-frame clones only, not all of them. The sample yields 200,000 or so clones, roughly 60% seen once. Sequenced here: CD4+ T cells sorted from blood, sampled at week 24, from a patient treated with tofacitinib. The receptors here all came from a human donor with alopecia areata. Each CDR3 is given with its conserved first and last residue. Fields, in order: D gene, J gene, V gene, clone size, CDR3 protein, CDR3 DNA. A D gene is named only where the DNA matches it firmly. Clone size, where shown, is once, few, many, or a class for clones that have expanded.

>TRBD1|TRBJ2-7|TRBV5-1|-
CASSLTGTDYEQYF
TGCGCCAGCAGCTTGACCGGGACAGACTACGAGCAGTACTTC
>-|TRBJ2-7|TRBV7-2|-
CASSLDPSYEQYF
TGTGCCAGCAGCTTAGACCCGTCCTACGAGCAGTACTTC
>TRBD1|TRBJ2-3|TRBV6-5|-
CASRGQGADTQYF
TGTGCCAGCAGGGGACAGGGGGCAGATACGCAGTATTTT
>-|TRBJ1-2|TRBV2|-
CASSVSRDDGYTF
TGTGCCAGCAGTGTATCCAGGGATGATGGCTACACCTTC
>TRBD2|TRBJ2-5|TRBV29-1|-
CSGSGGPQETQYF
TGCAGCGGTAGCGGGGGGCCGCAAGAGACCCAGTACTTC
>-|TRBJ2-5|TRBV27|-
CASSLTTNQETQYF
TGTGCCAGCAGTTTAACGACCAACCAAGAGACCCAGTACTTC
>TRBD1|TRBJ1-4|TRBV5-1|-
CASSPPPGQGNEKLFF
TGCGCCAGCAGCCCACCCCCGGGACAGGGAAATGAAAAACTGTTTTTT
>-|TRBJ2-2|TRBV5-1|few
CASSLGEAYTGELFF
TGCGCCAGCAGCCTCGGTGAGGCTTATACCGGGGAGCTGTTTTTT
>-|TRBJ2-1|TRBV7-2|-
CASSLGAVTTSFF
TGTGCCAGCAGCTTAGGAGCGGTGACTACATCGTTCTTC
>-|TRBJ2-5|TRBV13|-
CASSSNRAQETQYF
TGTGCCAGCAGCTCAAACAGGGCCCAAGAGACCCAGTACTTC
>-|TRBJ1-2|TRBV13|-
CASSPQGPNYGYTF
TGTGCCAGCAGTCCACAGGGACCTAACTATGGCTACACCTTC
>-|TRBJ2-3|TRBV4-2|-
CASSQDPTDTQYF
TGTGCCAGCAGCCAAGACCCCACAGATACGCAGTATTTT
>TRBD1|TRBJ1-1|TRBV29-1|-
CSVVGQGVQAFF
TGCAGCGTTGTTGGACAGGGGGTACAAGCTTTCTTT
>-|TRBJ2-7|TRBV27|few
CASTRAGSYEQYF
TGTGCCAGCACTAGGGCCGGCTCTTACGAGCAGTACTTC
>-|TRBJ2-7|TRBV4-3|-
CASSQEEAYEQYF
TGCGCCAGCAGCCAAGAGGAGGCCTACGAGCAGTACTTC
>TRBD2|TRBJ2-1|TRBV9|once
CASSLWTSGSNEQFF
TGTGCCAGCAGCCTCTGGACTAGCGGGAGCAATGAGCAGTTCTTC
>-|TRBJ2-3|TRBV19|-
CASRPPGSTDTQYF
TGTGCCAGTAGACCACCGGGGAGCACAGATACGCAGTATTTT
>-|TRBJ2-3|TRBV4-1|many
CASSQDPPGIPSTDTQYF
TGCGCCAGCAGCCAAGATCCTCCCGGGATACCCAGCACAGATACGCAGTATTTT
>TRBD2|TRBJ2-3|TRBV7-3|-
CASSLTRKREEGTDTQYF
TGTGCCAGCAGCTTAACGCGGAAGCGGGAAGAGGGGACAGATACGCAGTATTTT
>TRBD1|TRBJ2-7|TRBV5-1|few
CASSEGQDSYEQYF
TGCGCCAGCAGCGAGGGACAGGACTCCTACGAGCAGTACTTC
>TRBD1|TRBJ2-3|TRBV29-1|-
CSVEAGGSTDTQYF
TGCAGCGTTGAGGCAGGGGGCAGCACAGATACGCAGTATTTT
>-|TRBJ2-3|TRBV27|-
CASSFRGASTDTQYF
TGTGCCAGCAGTTTTAGGGGCGCAAGCACAGATACGCAGTATTTT
>-|TRBJ1-2|TRBV7-2|many
CASSLAREDGYTF
TGTGCCAGCAGCTTAGCCAGGGAGGATGGCTACACCTTC
>-|TRBJ2-3|TRBV30|few
CAWVWAGGTDTQYF
TGTGCCTGGGTGTGGGCAGGGGGCACAGATACGCAGTATTTT
>-|TRBJ1-4|TRBV5-6|many
CASSPRGATNEKLFF
TGTGCCAGCAGCCCCCGGGGGGCAACTAATGAAAAACTGTTTTTT
>TRBD2|TRBJ2-1|TRBV9|-
CASSVGWTSGSEQLF
TGTGCCAGCAGCGTTGGCTGGACTAGCGGGAGTGAGCAGCTCTTC
>-|TRBJ1-2|TRBV4-1|-
CASSQPARLTDGYTF
TGCGCCAGCAGCCAACCTGCCCGACTGACCGATGGCTACACCTTC
>TRBD2|TRBJ2-5|TRBV15|-
CATSRPTGLAGLQETQYF
TGTGCCACCAGCAGACCAACGGGGCTAGCGGGGCTCCAAGAGACCCAGTACTTC
>TRBD2|TRBJ2-5|TRBV4-3|-
CASSQGTSRQETQYF
TGCGCCAGCAGCCAAGGGACTAGCAGACAAGAGACCCAGTACTTC
>-|TRBJ1-5|TRBV30|-
CAWSVGGYSNQPQHF
TGTGCCTGGAGTGTAGGCGGCTATAGCAATCAGCCCCAGCATTTT
>-|TRBJ1-5|TRBV5-5|-
CASSLKGDSNQPQHF
TGTGCCAGCAGCTTGAAAGGGGATAGCAATCAGCCCCAGCATTTT
>TRBD1|TRBJ2-2|TRBV7-2|few
CASSPTGANTGELFF
TGTGCCAGCAGCCCAACAGGGGCGAACACCGGGGAGCTGTTTTTT
>-|TRBJ1-2|TRBV4-3|-
CASSQDRRVGANYGYTF
TGCGCCAGCAGCCAAGATAGGAGGGTGGGAGCTAACTATGGCTACACCTTC
>TRBD2|TRBJ2-1|TRBV9|few
CASSAYGAGVGHNEQFF
TGTGCCAGCAGCGCCTACGGGGCGGGAGTCGGTCACAATGAGCAGTTCTTC
>-|TRBJ1-1|TRBV27|-
CASSFSARASTEAFF
TGTGCCAGCAGTTTCTCTGCCAGGGCCTCTACTGAAGCTTTCTTT
>-|TRBJ2-3|TRBV2|-
CASSLAGSGGTDTQYF
TGTGCCAGCAGTCTGGCGGGGAGTGGGGGCACAGATACGCAGTATTTT
>-|TRBJ2-3|TRBV5-1|-
CASSLGGAGATTDTQYF
TGCGCCAGCAGCTTGGGAGGGGCGGGGGCGACGACAGATACGCAGTATTTT
>TRBD1|TRBJ2-2|TRBV6-5|-
CASTRGQGFTGELFF
TGTGCCAGCACCCGCGGACAGGGTTTCACCGGGGAGCTGTTTTTT
>-|TRBJ1-4|TRBV2|-
CASSAGLNEKLFF
TGTGCCAGCAGTGCGGGACTTAATGAAAAACTGTTTTTT
>TRBD1|TRBJ1-4|TRBV7-9|-
CASSFGGTGIEKLFF
TGTGCCAGCAGCTTCGGCGGGACAGGGATTGAAAAACTGTTTTTT
>TRBD1|TRBJ2-3|TRBV2|-
CASRTGLRTDTQYF
TGTGCCAGCAGGACAGGGCTTCGGACAGATACGCAGTATTTT
>-|TRBJ2-7|TRBV9|-
CASTLNSYEQYF
TGTGCCAGCACTCTGAACAGCTACGAGCAGTACTTC
>-|TRBJ2-5|TRBV11-3|-
CASSFRGSETQYF
TGTGCCAGCAGCTTTAGGGGGTCAGAGACCCAGTACTTC
>-|TRBJ1-6|TRBV7-2|-
CASSLEPSSYNSPLHF
TGTGCCAGCAGCTTAGAACCTAGCTCCTATAATTCACCCCTCCACTTT
>-|TRBJ2-5|TRBV5-6|-
CASSHQETQYF
TGTGCCAGCAGCCATCAAGAGACCCAGTACTTC
>TRBD2|TRBJ2-1|TRBV5-4|-
CASSFRGGGWNEQFF
TGTGCCAGCAGCTTCCGCGGGGGGGGCTGGAATGAGCAGTTCTTC
>-|TRBJ2-4|TRBV25-1|-
CASSEDSPAKNIQYF
TGTGCCAGCAGTGAGGACTCTCCAGCCAAAAACATTCAGTACTTC
>-|TRBJ2-3|TRBV2|few
CASRVIGNTQYF
TGTGCCAGCAGGGTTATAGGTAATACGCAGTATTTT
>-|TRBJ1-3|TRBV29-1|-
CSVDVGGTIYF
TGCAGCGTTGACGTCGGGGGCACCATATATTTT
>-|TRBJ2-5|TRBV28|-
CASSSGVETQYF
TGTGCCAGCAGTTCAGGGGTAGAGACCCAGTACTTC
>-|TRBJ2-5|TRBV7-8|few
CASRSVATQETQYF
TGTGCCAGCAGGAGTGTGGCTACGCAAGAGACCCAGTACTTC
>-|TRBJ1-2|TRBV7-2|-
CASSLTTYGYTF
TGTGCCAGCAGCTTGACTACCTATGGCTACACCTTC
>TRBD2|TRBJ2-1|TRBV29-1|-
CSVFSTSGILGEQFF
TGCAGCGTTTTTTCGACTAGCGGGATATTGGGTGAGCAGTTCTTC